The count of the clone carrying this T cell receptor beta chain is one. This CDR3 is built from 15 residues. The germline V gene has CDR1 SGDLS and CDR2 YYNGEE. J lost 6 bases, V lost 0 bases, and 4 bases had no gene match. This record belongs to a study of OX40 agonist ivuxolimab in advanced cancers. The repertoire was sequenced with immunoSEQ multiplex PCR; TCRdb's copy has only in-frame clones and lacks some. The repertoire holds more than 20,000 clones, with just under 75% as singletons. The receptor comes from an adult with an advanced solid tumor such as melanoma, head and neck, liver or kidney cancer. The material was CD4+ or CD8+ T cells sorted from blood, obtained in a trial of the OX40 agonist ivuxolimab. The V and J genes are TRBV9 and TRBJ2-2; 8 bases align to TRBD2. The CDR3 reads CASSVARGDSGELFF. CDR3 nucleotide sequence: TGTGCCAGCAGCGTAGCGCGGGGGGATTCCGGGGAGCTGTTTTTT.